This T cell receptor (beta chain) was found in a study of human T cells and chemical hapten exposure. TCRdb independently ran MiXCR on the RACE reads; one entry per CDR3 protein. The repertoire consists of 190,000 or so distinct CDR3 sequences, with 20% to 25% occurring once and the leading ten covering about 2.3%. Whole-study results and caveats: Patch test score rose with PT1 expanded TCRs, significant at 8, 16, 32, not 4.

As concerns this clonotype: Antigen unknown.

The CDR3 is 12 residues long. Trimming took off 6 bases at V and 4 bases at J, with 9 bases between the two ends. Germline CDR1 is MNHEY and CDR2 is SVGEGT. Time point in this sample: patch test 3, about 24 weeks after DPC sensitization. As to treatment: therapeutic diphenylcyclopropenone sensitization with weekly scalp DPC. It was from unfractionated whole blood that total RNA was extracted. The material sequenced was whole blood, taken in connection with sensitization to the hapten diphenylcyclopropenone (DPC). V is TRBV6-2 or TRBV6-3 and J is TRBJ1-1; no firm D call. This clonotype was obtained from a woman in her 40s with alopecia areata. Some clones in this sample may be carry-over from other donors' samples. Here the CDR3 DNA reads TGTGCCAGCAGCCGTCTTCGCACTGAAGCTTTCTTT. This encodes CASSRLRTEAFF.